This entry is about one T cell receptor beta chain. The target antigen is unknown. The data belong to a study of T cell responses to AZD1222 COVID-19 vaccine. In the study overall: Second-dose timings of about 4 or about 12 weeks were pooled.

Trimming pared 8 bases from V and 2 bases from J, leaving 11 bases between. The CDR3 is 13 amino acids. Study-level points and caveats: Spike-wide vaccine-associated CD4 TCRs dominated at 160-218 and 743-854. Nearly half of spike-specific TCRs reportedly target variant regions that are unmutated in the B.1.351 and B.1.1.7 variants.

The method was immunoSEQ multiplex PCR; TCRdb's version includes in-frame clones alone and lacks a portion of them. The table includes around 190,000 clones, around 90% detected once. The chain employs TRBV12-3 or TRBV12-4 and TRBJ2-3; D possibly uses TRBD1 or TRBD2 (6 bases each). Specimen: peripheral blood, collected on day 0 of AZD1222 vaccination. This receptor was identified in an adult in good health. The CDR3 protein is CASGGGVTDTQYF. CDR3 in DNA: TGTGCCAGCGGAGGGGGTGTCACAGATACGCAGTATTTT.